These T cell receptor beta chains were read from a single sample in a study of T cell responses to AZD1222 COVID-19 vaccine. TCRdb keeps only in-frame clones here, not all; method: immunoSEQ multiplex PCR. Counted here are about 110,000 clones, around 88% occurring once; the ten biggest clones make up 4.5% to 5%. The sequences come from peripheral blood, collected on day 0 of AZD1222 vaccination. The receptors shown here come from an adult in good health. Both conserved end residues are part of each CDR3. Fields, in order: V gene, D gene, J gene, clone size, CDR3 DNA, CDR3 protein. D genes are given only for firm matches. Size is stated for part of the rows, as once, few or many counts, or as a class when the clone is expanded.

V: TRBV5-7
D: NA
J: TRBJ1-2
size: NA
DNA: TGTGCCAGCAGCTTGTTGTCAGGGGCGGGCTATGGCTACACCTTC
CDR3: CASSLLSGAGYGYTF

V: TRBV27
D: NA
J: TRBJ1-5
size: NA
DNA: TGTGCCAGCAGTTTATCACGACAGGCGGGGTACCATCAGCCCCAGCATTTT
CDR3: CASSLSRQAGYHQPQHF

V: TRBV25-1
D: NA
J: TRBJ2-3
size: NA
DNA: TGTGCCAGCAGTGATCCGAGGACAGAGGCAGATACGCAGTATTTT
CDR3: CASSDPRTEADTQYF

V: TRBV5-6
D: NA
J: TRBJ1-1
size: NA
DNA: TGTGCCAGCAGCCCGTGGGGCACTGAAGCTTTCTTT
CDR3: CASSPWGTEAFF

V: TRBV5-4
D: NA
J: TRBJ2-7
size: NA
DNA: TGTGCCAGCAGCTCCCGAGGGGGCGAGCAGTACTTC
CDR3: CASSSRGGEQYF

V: TRBV6-5
D: TRBD1
J: TRBJ1-2
size: NA
DNA: TGTGCCAGCAGCCTCGGGACAGCAGCTAACTATGGCTACACCTTC
CDR3: CASSLGTAANYGYTF

V: TRBV11-2
D: NA
J: TRBJ1-1
size: NA
DNA: TGTGCCAGCAGCTTAGCTAGATACCACACTGAAGCTTTCTTT
CDR3: CASSLARYHTEAFF

V: TRBV15
D: NA
J: TRBJ2-7
size: NA
DNA: TGTGCCACCAGCAGAGTACGGGGAGGTCGTGACGAGCAGTACTTC
CDR3: CATSRVRGGRDEQYF

V: TRBV4-3
D: NA
J: TRBJ1-2
size: NA
DNA: TGCGCCAGCAGCCAAGGAGCAGGGAACGGCTACACCTTC
CDR3: CASSQGAGNGYTF

V: TRBV5-8
D: NA
J: TRBJ2-2
size: few
DNA: TGTGCCAGCAGCTTGGGATGGGGGAGCACCGGGGAGCTGTTTTTT
CDR3: CASSLGWGSTGELFF

V: TRBV28
D: NA
J: TRBJ2-7
size: NA
DNA: TGTGCCAGCAGCCCGGGCCACTCCTACGAGCAGTACTTC
CDR3: CASSPGHSYEQYF

V: TRBV28
D: NA
J: TRBJ1-2
size: NA
DNA: TGTGCCAGCAGTTTATATGCAGGGCCCTATGGCTACACCTTC
CDR3: CASSLYAGPYGYTF

V: TRBV3-1/TRBV3-2
D: NA
J: TRBJ1-2
size: NA
DNA: TGTGCCAGCAGCCAATTCGGACAGTATGGCTACACCTTC
CDR3: CASSQFGQYGYTF

V: TRBV20-1
D: NA
J: TRBJ1-1
size: NA
DNA: TGCAGTGCTAGTAGGGGAAATTGGGACACTGAAGCTTTCTTT
CDR3: CSASRGNWDTEAFF

V: TRBV18
D: NA
J: TRBJ1-1
size: NA
DNA: TGTGCCAGCTCACCCCGGGCCCCGGGGGGTGGTACTGAAGCTTTCTTT
CDR3: CASSPRAPGGGTEAFF

V: TRBV6-5
D: NA
J: TRBJ1-2
size: NA
DNA: TGTGCCAGCAGTTACTCGAATGACGGATCCAACTATGGCTACACCTTC
CDR3: CASSYSNDGSNYGYTF

V: TRBV11-2
D: TRBD1
J: TRBJ1-3
size: NA
DNA: TGTGCCAGCAGGAGTGGCAGGGGGGAAAATTTCGGCACCATATATTTT
CDR3: CASRSGRGENFGTIYF

V: TRBV5-5
D: NA
J: TRBJ1-3
size: NA
DNA: TGTGCCAGCAGCTTGTCCGGGTTTGTTGGAAACACCATATATTTT
CDR3: CASSLSGFVGNTIYF

V: TRBV29-1
D: NA
J: TRBJ1-2
size: NA
DNA: TGCAGCGCCGTGGACAGTAACTATGGCTACACCTTC
CDR3: CSAVDSNYGYTF

V: TRBV11-2
D: TRBD1
J: TRBJ1-3
size: NA
DNA: TGTGCCAGCAGAATCGGGACAGGAAGCTCTGGAAACACCATATATTTT
CDR3: CASRIGTGSSGNTIYF

V: TRBV6-5
D: NA
J: TRBJ1-3
size: NA
DNA: TGTGCCAGCAGTTCTGGGGGTTTATACTCTGGAAACACCATATATTTT
CDR3: CASSSGGLYSGNTIYF

V: TRBV5-1
D: TRBD1
J: TRBJ1-2
size: NA
DNA: TGCGCCAGCAGCTTGGGGGACAGTGAAAACTATGGCTACACCTTC
CDR3: CASSLGDSENYGYTF

V: TRBV5-3
D: TRBD2
J: TRBJ2-1
size: NA
DNA: TGTGCCAGAAGCTTTCTAGCGGGGGTGTTTAATGAGCAGTTCTTC
CDR3: CARSFLAGVFNEQFF

V: TRBV27
D: TRBD1
J: TRBJ1-5
size: few
DNA: TGTGCCAGCAGTGCCGGGACAGGGGTGTCTCAGCCCCAGCATTTT
CDR3: CASSAGTGVSQPQHF

V: TRBV5-4
D: NA
J: TRBJ2-3
size: NA
DNA: TGTGCCAGCAGCCGAGGGCTAGGGGCAGATACGCAGTATTTT
CDR3: CASSRGLGADTQYF

V: TRBV5-1
D: TRBD1
J: TRBJ1-1
size: NA
DNA: TGCGCCAGTCGATTGGGACAGGGGACATTAAACACTGAAGCTTTCTTT
CDR3: CASRLGQGTLNTEAFF

V: TRBV6-4
D: NA
J: TRBJ1-6
size: NA
DNA: TGTGCCAGCAGTGATTATTCCTATAATTCACCCCTCCACTTT
CDR3: CASSDYSYNSPLHF

V: TRBV24-1
D: NA
J: TRBJ2-2
size: NA
DNA: TGTGCCACCGAGACGTTGACCGGGGAGCTGTTTTTT
CDR3: CATETLTGELFF

V: TRBV14
D: TRBD1
J: TRBJ2-7
size: NA
DNA: TGTGCCAGCAGCCAAGGACTCCGGGACAGGGGTTACGAGCAGTACTTC
CDR3: CASSQGLRDRGYEQYF

V: TRBV28
D: TRBD1
J: TRBJ1-2
size: NA
DNA: TGTGCCAGCAGTATCGGACAGGGTTTGAGGGGCTACACCTTC
CDR3: CASSIGQGLRGYTF

V: TRBV20-1
D: NA
J: TRBJ1-3
size: once
DNA: TGCAGTGCTGCACAGGGAAACACCATATATTTT
CDR3: CSAAQGNTIYF

V: TRBV3-1/TRBV3-2
D: NA
J: TRBJ1-2
size: NA
DNA: TGTGCCAGCAGCCAAGGGGGGGGCTATGGCTACACCTTC
CDR3: CASSQGGGYGYTF

V: TRBV5-4
D: TRBD1
J: TRBJ2-2
size: NA
DNA: TGTGCCAGCAGAATGGGACAGGGGGTTAACACCGGGGAGCTGTTTTTT
CDR3: CASRMGQGVNTGELFF

V: TRBV7-3
D: TRBD1
J: TRBJ2-2
size: NA
DNA: TGTGCCAGCAGCTCGGCGACAGGGCTGAACACCGGGGAGCTGTTTTTT
CDR3: CASSSATGLNTGELFF

V: TRBV27
D: NA
J: TRBJ1-1
size: NA
DNA: TGTGCCAGCAGTTTAAGCGCAGGGGACTCGACTCGAGCTTTCTTT
CDR3: CASSLSAGDSTRAFF

V: TRBV12-3/TRBV12-4
D: NA
J: TRBJ1-2
size: NA
DNA: TGTGCCAGCAGTCAGGACAGCTATGGCTACACCTTC
CDR3: CASSQDSYGYTF

V: TRBV2
D: NA
J: TRBJ1-2
size: few
DNA: TGTGCCAGCAGTGAAGCGCTTCAATGGGGTGGCTACACCTTC
CDR3: CASSEALQWGGYTF

V: TRBV5-1
D: TRBD1
J: TRBJ1-2
size: NA
DNA: TGCGCCAGCAGCAAGGACAGGGGGTTGGATGGCTACACCTTC
CDR3: CASSKDRGLDGYTF

V: TRBV7-2
D: NA
J: TRBJ2-1
size: NA
DNA: TGTGCCAGCAGCTTAGCAGGTCACTACTCCTACAATGAGCAGTTCTTC
CDR3: CASSLAGHYSYNEQFF

V: TRBV29-1
D: NA
J: TRBJ1-4
size: NA
DNA: TGCAGCGTTGAAATTCGGGACGGGAAACTGTTTTTT
CDR3: CSVEIRDGKLFF

V: TRBV5-5
D: TRBD1
J: TRBJ1-4
size: NA
DNA: TGTGCCAGCAGCCGGGACAGTGAAAAACTGTTTTTT
CDR3: CASSRDSEKLFF